Presented here are 30 T cell receptor beta chains from one specimen sequenced in a study of T cells in Graves' hyperthyroidism and ophthalmopathy. It was RNA transcripts that yielded the amplified TCR beta CDR3 regions. When the TCR CDR3 underwent first-round RT-PCR, the HTBI primer set was used. A single record per CDR3 protein comes from TCRdb applying MiXCR to the multiplex PCR reads. Found here are some 770,000 distinct CDR3 sequences, around 17% of them singletons; the top ten hold approximately 8.4%. The sample comprised blood. The receptor source for this set is a man in his late teens or twenties with Graves' hyperthyroidism.

This clonotype was detected many times. The chain couples TRBV7-9 to TRBJ1-1; no reliable D call. The V end was cut by 4 bases, the J end by 6 bases, with 12 bases between. The CDR3 runs to 13 residues. Germline CDR1 SEHNR, CDR2 FQNEAQ (reference sequence). The CDR3 DNA reads as TGTGCCAGCAGCTCGGACGGCAGCGCTGAAGCTTTCTTT. This encodes CASSSDGSAEAFF. Variable domain in full (rest from reference TRBV7-9 and TRBJ1-1): DTGVSQNPRHKITKRGQNVTFRCDPISEHNRLYWYRQTLGQGPEFLTYFQNEAQLEKSRLLSDRFSAERPKGSFSTLEIQRTEQGDSAMYLCASSSDGSAEAFFGQGTRLTVV.

This chain links TRBV6-5 with TRBJ2-5; D gene unclear. Germline-derived CDR1 and CDR2 are MNHEY and SVGAGI. There are 13 residues in the CDR3. V lost 0 bases, J lost 8 bases, and 10 bases lay in between. The CDR3 DNA reads as TGTGCCAGCAGTTACTCGAAGTTCTCAACCCAGTACTTC. It translates to CASSYSKFSTQYF.

This clonotype was recorded many times. The rearrangement links TRBV28 to TRBJ2-7, with D maybe TRBD2 (5 bases). The CDR3 runs to 15 residues. CDR1 is MDHEN and CDR2 is SYDVKM in the germline V gene. V lost 4 bases and J lost 0, with 13 bases in between. The CDR3 is CASSSRGAVSYEQYF. The CDR3 region has the DNA TGTGCCAGCAGTTCCCGGGGAGCGGTCTCCTACGAGCAGTACTTC.

This clonotype was observed many times. This chain connects TRBV2 to TRBJ1-2; D unresolved. V shed 7 bases and J shed 4 bases, with 10 bases lying between them. Germline V gene lookup returns CDR1 SNHLY and CDR2 FYNNEI. The CDR3 runs 12 residues. In nucleotides, the CDR3 is TGTGCCAGCACCCCCGGACTCTATGGCTACACCTTC. It yields the protein CASTPGLYGYTF.

The rearrangement links TRBV2 to TRBJ2-1, with D perhaps TRBD2 (5 bases). This CDR3 is 14 amino acids long. V lost 6 bases and J 4 bases, leaving 13 bases between the germline ends. CDR1 SNHLY and CDR2 FYNNEI come from the germline V gene. The CDR3 loop is CASSAGLSYNEQFF. The CDR3 DNA is TGTGCCAGCAGCGCCGGACTCAGTTACAATGAGCAGTTCTTC. Complete variable domain (other parts from reference TRBV2 and TRBJ2-1): EPEVTQTPSHQVTQMGQEVILRCVPISNHLYFYWYRQILGQKVEFLVSFYNNEISEKSEIFDDQFSVERPDGSNFTLKIRSTKLEDSAMYFCASSAGLSYNEQFFGPGTRLTVL.

This chain connects TRBV19 to TRBJ1-1; D possibly corresponds to TRBD1 (6 bases). Per germline, CDR1 LNHDA and CDR2 SQIVND (reference sequence). This CDR3 contains 15 residues. Trimming pared 3 bases from V and 0 bases from J, leaving 11 bases between. As DNA, the CDR3 is TGTGCCAGTAGTATTAACCAGGGGCTGAACACTGAAGCTTTCTTT. It translates to CASSINQGLNTEAFF.

This clonotype was counted between two and nine times. CDR3 protein: CASSQSGDTYEQYF. The CDR3 DNA is TGTGCCAGCAGCCAATCGGGGGACACCTACGAGCAGTACTTC. V gene TRBV9 combines with J gene TRBJ2-7; D is tentatively TRBD1 or TRBD2 (6 bases each). From germline, CDR1 is SGDLS and CDR2 YYNGEE. The CDR3 has 14 residues. Trimming cost V 4 bases and J 2 bases, with 13 bases left between them.

This clonotype was observed at least ten times. V usage is TRBV28 and J usage is TRBJ2-7; D remains unclear. CDR1 is MDHEN, CDR2 SYDVKM, per germline. Trimming removed 3 bases from V and 5 bases from J, with 5 bases in between. The CDR3 runs to 11 residues. CDR3 in amino acids: CASSLENEQYF. Here the CDR3 DNA reads TGTGCCAGCAGTTTGGAAAACGAGCAGTACTTC.

This clonotype appeared once. A single base separates this from a much larger clone, so it may be a read error. The rearrangement uses TRBV2 and TRBJ2-7, with 7 bases matching TRBD2. CDR3 length: 15 amino acids. Germline CDR1 and CDR2: SNHLY and FYNNEI. V lost 10 bases and J lost 5; bases outside the gene matches: 17. CDR3 sequence reads: CATLVAGRVGNEQYF. CDR3 sequence (DNA): TGTGCCACCCTAGTCGCGGGGAGGGTCGGGAACGAGCAGTACTTC.

This sequence joins TRBV7-9 and TRBJ1-1; D gene unclear. This CDR3 has 14 amino acids. Trimming removed 5 bases at V and 5 bases at J, with 15 bases between. From germline, CDR1 is SEHNR and CDR2 FQNEAQ (reference sequence). The CDR3 DNA reads TGTGCCAGCAGCCCTACAGAGAGCCTAACTGAAGCTTTCTTT. This translates into CASSPTESLTEAFF.

This clonotype has just a few counts. The chain couples TRBV27 to TRBJ2-7; 7 nucleotides match TRBD1. Germline lookup yields CDR1 MNHEY and CDR2 SMNVEV (reference sequence). J was trimmed by 2 bases and V by 5 bases; bases with no gene match: 6. The CDR3 is 14 amino acids. The CDR3 DNA reads as TGTGCCAGCAGTGAATTGGGACAGACCTACGAGCAGTACTTC. It is translated as CASSELGQTYEQYF.

V is TRBV29-1 and J is TRBJ1-2; 7 bases line up with TRBD1. V shed 6 bases, J shed 2 bases, and the junction held 3 bases outside the gene matches. Germline CDR1 SQVTM, CDR2 ANQGSEA. This CDR3 is built from 12 residues. In DNA, the CDR3 is TGCAGCGTAATGGGACAGAACTATGGCTACACCTTC. Protein sequence: CSVMGQNYGYTF.

This clonotype was seen ten or more times. The chain has TRBV7-3 and TRBJ2-1, with D perhaps TRBD2 (7 bases). Germline V gene data show CDR1 as SGHTA and CDR2 as FQGTGA. With 5 bases removed from V and 4 bases from J, the gap between germline ends came to 27 bases. This CDR3 spans 19 amino acids. The CDR3 here is CASSPRGGGSPNAYNEQFF. The CDR3 DNA reads as TGTGCCAGCAGCCCTCGGGGAGGGGGAAGTCCTAACGCGTACAATGAGCAGTTCTTC.

Only a few counts were recorded for this clonotype. The genes are TRBV20-1 and TRBJ2-1; no reliable D call. Germline lookup yields CDR1 DFQATT and CDR2 SNEGSKA (reference sequence). V was pared by 1 base and J by 0 bases, with 16 bases between. CDR3 length: 17 amino acids. CDR3 DNA: TGCAGTGCTAGAGCTTCTTTCGAGGTTACCTCCTACAATGAGCAGTTCTTC. Translation: CSARASFEVTSYNEQFF.

This sequence joins TRBV5-1 and TRBJ2-3; no definite D call. The CDR3 has 16 amino acids. Trimming pared 0 bases from V and 10 bases from J, leaving 21 bases between. Germline CDR1 is SGHRS and CDR2 is YFSETQ. CDR3 residues: CASSLGATRFSLAQYF. CDR3 DNA: TGCGCCAGCAGCTTGGGTGCTACCCGTTTTTCGTTGGCGCAGTATTTT.

The chain carries TRBV2 and TRBJ2-4; D is unclear. Trimming removed 2 bases at V and 3 bases at J, with 8 bases between. This CDR3 is 14 amino acids long. Germline assignment: CDR1 SNHLY and CDR2 FYNNEI. This CDR3 is CASSESRDKNIQYF. The CDR3 coding sequence is TGTGCCAGCAGTGAAAGCAGAGACAAAAACATTCAGTACTTC.

This clonotype was counted between two and nine times. V usage is TRBV18 and J usage is TRBJ1-1; possibly TRBD1 for D (5 bases). The CDR3 sequence is 15 residues long. The V end lost 0 bases, the J end lost 5 bases, and 13 bases lay between the germline ends. The germline CDR1 and CDR2 sequences are KGHSH and LQKENI. CDR3 amino acids: CASSPPGTLRTEAFF. The CDR3 DNA is TGTGCCAGCTCACCACCGGGGACCCTTAGAACTGAAGCTTTCTTT.

The chain is built from TRBV6-1 and TRBJ2-3; D not certain. The CDR3 is made up of 14 amino acids. Trimming took off 8 bases at V and 2 bases at J, with 14 bases between the two ends. In germline, CDR1 is MNHNS, CDR2 SASEGT. In DNA form, the CDR3 reads TGTGCCAGCGGCCTTACAGCTCCCACAGATACGCAGTATTTT. It yields the protein CASGLTAPTDTQYF.

This clonotype was recorded a few times. Given a much more abundant clone one base away, this may be a read error. The chain is built from TRBV6-2 or TRBV6-3 and TRBJ2-3, with a possible D match to TRBD2 (5 bases). The germline gives CDR1 MNHEY, CDR2 SVGEGT. The V and J ends lost 2 bases and 5 bases respectively, with 11 bases between them. CDR3 length: 14 residues. CDR3 in DNA: TGTGCCAGCAGTTACCCCACTAGGGTAGATACGCAGTATTTT. Protein sequence: CASSYPTRVDTQYF.

The sample holds many counts of this clonotype. The chain links TRBV30 to TRBJ1-1; D unclear. This CDR3 is 15 amino acids long. Germline V gene sequence: CDR1 GTSNPN, CDR2 SVGIG (reference sequence). Trimming removed 1 base from V and 1 base from J, with 13 bases in between. Here the CDR3 DNA reads TGTGCCTGGAGTGCCTTCGTGGGATCGAACACTGAAGCTTTCTTT. This sequence encodes CAWSAFVGSNTEAFF.

This clonotype occurred many times. CDR3 residues: CSARGTSQETQYF. The CDR3 nucleotides read TGCAGTGCTAGGGGAACGTCCCAAGAGACCCAGTACTTC. This rearrangement joins TRBV20-1 to TRBJ2-5; D remains ambiguous. With 3 bases removed from V and 1 base from J, the gap between germline ends came to 9 bases. The CDR3 contains 13 residues. Germline-derived CDR1 and CDR2 are DFQATT and SNEGSKA (reference sequence).

The chain couples TRBV30 to TRBJ1-5, with 7 positions matching TRBD1. Germline-derived CDR1 and CDR2 are GTSNPN and SVGIG (reference sequence). This CDR3 contains 15 residues. V shed 4 bases and J 2 bases; nucleotides not matched to a gene: 8. The DNA of the CDR3 is TGTGCCTGGAAGAGCCCGGGACAGCGCAATCAGCCCCAGCATTTT. It specifies CAWKSPGQRNQPQHF.

This clonotype was recorded many times. The chain recombines TRBV20-1 with TRBJ2-1; no firm D call. Trimming shortened V by 0 bases and J by 7 bases, and 7 bases separated the two germline ends. The CDR3 consists of 12 residues. CDR1 DFQATT and CDR2 SNEGSKA come from the germline V gene (reference sequence). CDR3 sequence (DNA): TGCAGTGCTAGAGAAATGGGAAATGAGCAGTTCTTC. Encoded protein: CSAREMGNEQFF.

This clonotype was recorded many times. V is TRBV24-1 and J is TRBJ2-2; TRBD1 aligns across 7 bases. Germline V gene sequence: CDR1 KGHDR, CDR2 SFDVKD. Losses at the gene ends were 3 bases for V and 6 bases for J; bases not matched to a gene: 9. The length of the CDR3 is 16 residues. CDR3 region: CATSDPGTEGPGELFF. CDR3 nucleotides: TGTGCCACCAGTGATCCCGGGACAGAAGGGCCCGGGGAGCTGTTTTTT.

This clonotype was recorded many times. The rearrangement uses TRBV20-1 and TRBJ2-7; 12 nucleotides line up with TRBD2. This CDR3 has 16 amino acids. The V gene's germline CDR1 is DFQATT and CDR2 SNEGSKA (reference sequence). Losses at the gene ends were 0 bases for V and 6 bases for J; bases not matched to a gene: 9. CDR3 sequence: CSARDPSGRASGEQYF. The CDR3 nucleotides read TGCAGTGCTAGAGATCCTAGCGGGAGGGCCTCGGGCGAGCAGTACTTC.

This clonotype was seen at least ten times. The chain has TRBV2 and TRBJ2-1; 13 bases are shared with TRBD2. The germline gives CDR1 SNHLY, CDR2 FYNNEI. The CDR3 length is 15 residues. V lost 5 bases to trimming and J lost 9 bases; unmatched junction nucleotides: 7. The chain's CDR3 is CASSPLAGGPVEQFF. In nucleotides, the CDR3 is TGTGCCAGCAGTCCACTAGCGGGAGGGCCAGTTGAGCAGTTCTTC.

Remarks on this clonotype: This sequence may be a read error, since a much larger clone differs from it by one base. The rearrangement joins TRBV20-1 to TRBJ1-1; 9 positions agree with TRBD1. Per the germline V gene, CDR1 is DFQATT and CDR2 is SNEGSKA (reference sequence). This CDR3 has 14 amino acids. The CDR3 loop reads CGAQMGQGNTEAFF. The DNA of the CDR3 is TGCGGTGCCCAAATGGGACAGGGGAACACTGAAGCTTTCTTT.

The J gene is TRBJ2-1, the V gene TRBV4-1, with D hard to call. Trimming took 0 bases from V and 6 from J, leaving 18 bases between them. Germline V gene sequence: CDR1 MGHRA, CDR2 YSYEKL. This CDR3 has 17 amino acids. The CDR3 DNA is TGCGCCAGCAGCCAAGATTCTAGTATGGCAGCCATCAATGAGCAGTTCTTC. This sequence encodes CASSQDSSMAAINEQFF.

V gene TRBV19 combines with J gene TRBJ1-2; perhaps TRBD1 as D (6 bases). V was clipped by 9 bases and J by 1 base, with 21 bases between them. This CDR3 comprises 16 residues. CDR1 LNHDA and CDR2 SQIVND come from the germline V gene (reference sequence). Here the CDR3 DNA reads TGTGCCAGCACCTCGGGGGGCGGAACCTTTAACTATGGCTACACCTTC. It codes for CASTSGGGTFNYGYTF.

This clonotype was observed at least ten times. The chain is built from TRBV24-1 and TRBJ2-7; 8 nucleotides align to TRBD1. V lost 3 bases, J lost 5 bases, and 8 bases stayed unmatched. This CDR3 is built from 15 residues. The germline CDR1 and CDR2 sequences are KGHDR and SFDVKD. This CDR3 is CATSDGDRRLDEQYF. As DNA, the CDR3 is TGTGCCACCAGTGATGGGGACAGGCGCCTTGACGAGCAGTACTTC.